Below are 3 T cell receptor beta chains sequenced from a single sample in a study of CD8+ T cells in alopecia areata. The treatment denotes: oral pan-JAK inhibitor, 5-10 mg twice daily. TCR sequencing used cDNA made by reverse transcription of extracted RNA. Sequenced by immunoSEQ multiplex PCR; TCRdb stores in-frame clones only, minus some. The sample carries some 220,000 clones, approximately 57% recorded once. The sample here was CD4+ T cells sorted from blood, taken at week 4, from a patient treated with tofacitinib. Every receptor here comes from a human donor with alopecia areata.

This clone was seen a handful of times. The J gene is TRBJ2-1, the V gene TRBV7-3; tentative D call: TRBD1 (7 bases). This CDR3 comprises 15 residues. Germline-derived CDR1 and CDR2 are SGHTA and FQGTGA. The V gene lost 5 bases and the J gene lost 1 base, with 12 bases spanning the gap. CDR3 residues: CASSEGAGSYNEQFF. In DNA form, the CDR3 reads TGTGCCAGCAGCGAGGGGGCGGGGTCCTACAATGAGCAGTTCTTC.

This clone was detected once. The chain is built from TRBV29-1 and TRBJ1-1; D gene uncertain. Deletions cut 6 bases from V and 1 base from J, with 12 bases between. This CDR3 spans 13 amino acids. CDR1 is SQVTM, CDR2 ANQGSEA, per germline. Here the CDR3 reads CSVTLGWNTEAFF. In DNA form, the CDR3 reads TGCAGCGTGACACTCGGTTGGAACACTGAAGCTTTCTTT.

This clone was seen a few times. V usage is TRBV7-2 and J usage is TRBJ2-1, with D possibly TRBD1 on 5 matching bases. CDR3 length: 13 amino acids. CDR1 and CDR2 from the germline V gene are SGHTA and FQGNSA. Trimming removed 5 bases from V and 6 bases from J, with 11 bases in between. CDR3 residues: CASSAGHSNEQFF. For the CDR3, the DNA is TGTGCCAGCAGCGCTGGACACAGCAATGAGCAGTTCTTC.